This paragraph reports one TCR beta chain. Its antigen is currently unknown. This specimen belongs to a study of cytomegalovirus exposure and HLA in healthy donors. It was with 60 Vbeta and 13 Jbeta primers that the PCR ran. Measured with immunoSEQ multiplex PCR; TCRdb has only the in-frame clones, and not every one. This sample has about 150,000 clones, with 65% to 80% found just once. Study-wide points: Researchers reported from a later analysis that most CMV-associated TCR beta chains appeared HLA-restricted.

The specimen sequenced was PBMCs. This receptor was obtained from a man between 18 and 29 years old in good health and CMV-seronegative.

The CDR3 sequence: CASSVGTGNYNEQFF. The CDR3 DNA reads TGTGCCAGCAGCGTAGGGACAGGGAACTACAATGAGCAGTTCTTC. J is TRBJ2-1 and V is TRBV9, with 8 bases matching TRBD1. Germline trimming cut 0 bases from V and 3 bases from J; bases unmatched to any gene: 2. The CDR3 has 15 amino acids. CDR1 SGDLS and CDR2 YYNGEE come from the germline V gene.